The subject of this entry is one TCR beta chain. Its antigen is unknown. Amplification of the TCR beta CDR3 regions used RNA transcripts (as template). A first-round RT-PCR used HTBI primers, followed by a second-round multiplex PCR. A single record per CDR3 protein comes from TCRdb applying MiXCR to the multiplex PCR reads. The sample lists 1 million to 1.3 million distinct CDR3 sequences; about 38% were seen once. This specimen comes from a study of Graves' ophthalmopathy and Graves' hyperthyroidism. General study points: Both an approximately 70% sensitivity and an approximately 77% specificity characterized the model's predictions of ophthalmopathy progression. The 13-signature model separated ophthalmopathy from stable hyperthyroidism at just under 90% sensitivity and around 77% specificity. Blood also contained most of the expanded thyroid clonotypes above 0.001 frequency.

The germline gives CDR1 SQVTM, CDR2 ANQGSEA. This CDR3 is 14 amino acids long. Trimming took 6 bases from V and 1 from J; bases not matched to a gene: 8. New diagnoses, under 2 months' duration, and ages 18 to 65 characterized the hyperthyroidism patients. This sequence joins TRBV29-1 and TRBJ1-1, with 7 bases identical to TRBD1. What was sequenced was peripheral blood or thyroid tissue (not recorded which). The source of this sequence is an adult man with Graves' hyperthyroidism. The CDR3 DNA reads TGCAGCGTCCTAACAGGGGTGGGGAACACTGAAGCTTTCTTT. As protein: CSVLTGVGNTEAFF.